A single sample gave rise to the 21 T cell receptor beta chains below, sequenced in a study of cytomegalovirus exposure and HLA in healthy donors. 13 Jbeta primers and 60 Vbeta primers were used for the PCR. Assay used: immunoSEQ multiplex PCR; TCRdb lists only in-frame clones, some missing. The sample carries roughly 190,000 clones, around 86% recorded once. The sample was PBMCs. The source is a woman between 45 and 60 years old in good health and CMV-seropositive.

The chain carries TRBV27 and TRBJ2-3; 11 positions match TRBD1. Germline loops: CDR1 MNHEY, CDR2 SMNVEV (reference sequence). This CDR3 has 16 residues. After removal of 5 bases from V and 10 bases from J, the junction contained 14 bases not matched to a gene. CDR3 DNA: TGTGCCAGCAGTCCAGGACAGGGGGCGGCCAGCGAGCCGCAGTATTTT. Translating it yields CASSPGQGAASEPQYF.

This chain joins TRBV13 and TRBJ1-1, with D possibly being TRBD1 (6 bases). The CDR3 runs to 15 residues. V dropped 5 bases and J dropped 3 bases, with 16 bases sitting between them. Germline V gene data show CDR1 as PRHDT and CDR2 as FYEKMQ (reference sequence). The CDR3 reads CASSRGRGGDTEAFF. The CDR3 bases are TGTGCCAGCAGCCGAGGAAGGGGGGGGGACACTGAAGCTTTCTTT.

This clone was detected once. The chain couples TRBV25-1 to TRBJ2-7, with a weak D call TRBD2 (5 bases). This CDR3 has 14 amino acids. Germline CDR1 is MGHDK and CDR2 is SYGVNS. The germline V and J ends were trimmed by 3 bases and 5 bases, with 14 bases remaining between them. The CDR3 coding sequence is TGTGCCAGCAGTGAGGCTGGGTACGGGAACGAGCAGTACTTC. Translation gives CASSEAGYGNEQYF.

CDR3 sequence reads: CASSRQGTYGYTF. The CDR3, as DNA: TGTGCCAGCAGTCGACAGGGAACCTATGGCTACACCTTC. The V call is TRBV13, the J call TRBJ1-2, with 7 positions matching TRBD1. The CDR3 consists of 13 residues. From germline, CDR1 is PRHDT and CDR2 FYEKMQ (reference sequence). The V gene end was trimmed by 6 bases and the J gene end by 4 bases; junction bases not matched to a gene: 5.

This chain connects TRBV15 to TRBJ1-5; the D is unclear. CDR1 and CDR2 (germline): LNHNV, YYDKDF (reference sequence). V dropped 8 bases and J dropped 0 bases, with 26 bases sitting between them. The CDR3 extends over 19 amino acids. The chain's CDR3 is CATGDDLDSRYYSNQPQHF. In DNA form, the CDR3 reads TGTGCCACCGGAGATGATTTGGACTCACGTTATTATAGCAATCAGCCCCAGCATTTT.

This clone has a single count. CDR3 sequence: CATSNRGGGSPLHF. CDR3 sequence (DNA): TGTGCCACCAGCAATCGCGGGGGTGGTTCACCCCTCCACTTT. The V call is TRBV15, the J call TRBJ1-6; maybe TRBD1 (5 bases). This CDR3 is built from 14 residues. CDR1 LNHNV and CDR2 YYDKDF come from the germline V gene (reference sequence). V dropped 4 bases and J dropped 9 bases, with 13 bases sitting between them. The variable domain in full, completed from reference TRBV15 and TRBJ1-6, reads DAMVIQNPRYQVTQFGKPVTLSCSQTLNHNVMYWYQQKSSQAPKLLFHYYDKDFNNEADTPDNFQSRRPNTSFCFLDIRSPGLGDTAMYLCATSNRGGGSPLHFGNGTRLTVT.

This rearrangement joins TRBV7-9 to TRBJ1-3; tentative D call: TRBD1 (5 bases). V lost 5 bases and J lost 2, with 16 bases in between. The CDR3 extends over 16 amino acids. Per the germline V gene, CDR1 is SEHNR and CDR2 is FQNEAQ (reference sequence). The CDR3 is CASSPSGGWAGNTIYF. In DNA, the CDR3 is TGTGCCAGCAGCCCCTCCGGGGGATGGGCTGGAAACACCATATATTTT.

V and J are TRBV19 and TRBJ2-2; no clear D gene. The CDR3 has 13 residues. Trimming left V 5 bases short and J 4 bases short, with 8 bases between. Germline V gene sequence: CDR1 LNHDA, CDR2 SQIVND (reference sequence). CDR3 protein: CASSYSSTGELFF. CDR3 nucleotides: TGTGCCAGTAGTTACAGTTCCACCGGGGAGCTGTTTTTT. The variable domain in full, completed from reference TRBV19 and TRBJ2-2, reads DGGITQSPKYLFRKEGQNVTLSCEQNLNHDAMYWYRQDPGQGLRLIYYSQIVNDFQKGDIAEGYSVSREKKESFPLTVTSAQKNPTAFYLCASSYSSTGELFFGEGSRLTVL.

The chain recombines TRBV30 with TRBJ1-1; TRBD1 is a possible D gene (5 bases). Germline CDR1 is GTSNPN and CDR2 is SVGIG (reference sequence). Trimming took 3 bases from V and 0 from J, leaving 14 bases between them. The CDR3 has 15 residues. CDR3 amino acids: CAWRSRGGLNTEAFF. CDR3 in DNA: TGTGCCTGGAGGAGCCGCGGGGGTCTGAACACTGAAGCTTTCTTT.

The chain uses TRBV5-1 and TRBJ2-1; 8 bases line up with TRBD2. Germline loops: CDR1 SGHRS, CDR2 YFSETQ. This CDR3 has 15 amino acids. Trimming at V came to 1 base and at J to 3 bases, leaving 3 bases not matched to a gene. Here the CDR3 DNA reads TGCGCCAGCAGCTTGTATGGGACTAGCTACAATGAGCAGTTCTTC. Translation: CASSLYGTSYNEQFF.

The chain is built from TRBV6-1 and TRBJ1-5; D not resolved. CDR1 is MNHNS, CDR2 SASEGT, per germline. This CDR3 has 15 amino acids. The ends were cut back, 11 bases at V and 0 bases at J, with 17 bases in the middle. CDR3 sequence: CASREVGYSNQPQHF. CDR3 nucleotides: TGTGCCTCACGGGAGGTGGGTTATAGCAATCAGCCCCAGCATTTT.

This chain links TRBV6-5 with TRBJ2-5; D is ambiguous. The CDR3 sequence is 14 residues long. Trimming stripped 4 bases from V and 7 bases from J, with 16 bases between. Germline V gene lookup returns CDR1 MNHEY and CDR2 SVGAGI. The CDR3 DNA reads TGTGCCAGCAGTTCTGTCGAACCCTCGGGGACCCAGTACTTC. Translated, it gives CASSSVEPSGTQYF.

V usage is TRBV19 and J usage is TRBJ1-5; D is ambiguous. Per germline, CDR1 LNHDA and CDR2 SQIVND (reference sequence). Trimming cost V 4 bases and J 4 bases, with 20 bases left between them. This CDR3 contains 17 residues. This CDR3 reads CASSTLPGLTKNQPQHF. DNA of the CDR3: TGTGCCAGTAGTACACTACCGGGTCTGACTAAGAATCAGCCCCAGCATTTT.

The chain carries TRBV2 and TRBJ2-1, with 7 bases fitting TRBD1. The V gene end was trimmed by 3 bases and the J gene end by 7 bases; junction bases not matched to a gene: 9. This CDR3 is 15 amino acids long. Germline CDR1 reads SNHLY; CDR2 reads FYNNEI. CDR3 nucleotide sequence: TGTGCCAGCAGTGATGTGGTGCCAGGGGGTAATGAGCAGTTCTTC. Protein sequence: CASSDVVPGGNEQFF.

This chain joins TRBV4-3 and TRBJ2-3; 9 bases fit TRBD2. Germline V CDR1 and CDR2: LGHNA, YSLEER. The junction had 5 bases not matched to a gene; V was cut back by 0 bases and J by 4 bases. This CDR3 is built from 16 residues. CDR3 residues: CASSQEASGEADTQYF. CDR3 sequence (DNA): TGCGCCAGCAGCCAAGAGGCTAGCGGGGAGGCAGATACGCAGTATTTT.

The genes are TRBV9 and TRBJ2-2, with D hard to call. CDR3 size: 15 residues. Trimming removed 4 bases at V and 0 bases at J, with 10 bases between. Germline-derived CDR1 and CDR2 are SGDLS and YYNGEE. CDR3 sequence reads: CASSPQVANTGELFF. CDR3 nucleotide sequence: TGTGCCAGCAGCCCCCAGGTGGCGAACACCGGGGAGCTGTTTTTT. Full variable domain (missing parts from reference TRBV9 and TRBJ2-2): DSGVTQTPKHLITATGQRVTLRCSPRSGDLSVYWYQQSLDQGLQFLIQYYNGEERAKGNILERFSAQQFPDLHSELNLSSLELGDSALYFCASSPQVANTGELFFGEGSRLTVL.

The gene calls are TRBV28 and TRBJ2-1, with TRBD1 matching 9 bases. Germline assignment: CDR1 MDHEN and CDR2 SYDVKM. CDR3 length: 16 residues. V dropped 6 bases and J dropped 3; count of bases not matched to a gene: 9. CDR3 in DNA: TGTGCCAGCAGCCCGAAAACAGGGGGCTTCTACAATGAGCAGTTCTTC. Its protein product is CASSPKTGGFYNEQFF. The full variable domain, its missing parts supplied by reference TRBV28 and TRBJ2-1, is DVKVTQSSRYLVKRTGEKVFLECVQDMDHENMFWYRQDPGLGLRLIYFSYDVKMKEKGDIPEGYSVSREKKERFSLILESASTNQTSMYLCASSPKTGGFYNEQFFGPGTRLTVL.

A word on this clone: Other DNA sequences from this sample encode an identical CDR3 as well. V is TRBV6-1 and J is TRBJ2-7; 10 bases map to TRBD1. Germline-derived CDR1 and CDR2 are MNHNS and SASEGT. CDR3 length: 15 residues. Trimming cost V 6 bases and J 1 base; bases outside gene matches: 6. The CDR3 bases are TGTGCCAGCAGACCGGGACAGGGGTTTTCCTACGAGCAGTACTTC. Encoded protein: CASRPGQGFSYEQYF.

The V gene is TRBV5-1, the J gene TRBJ2-6; D perhaps matches TRBD1 (5 bases). The germline V and J ends were trimmed by 3 bases and 4 bases, with 14 bases remaining between them. The CDR3 is 16 residues long. The V gene's germline CDR1 is SGHRS and CDR2 YFSETQ. The CDR3 nucleotides read TGCGCCAGCAGCTGGGGCATAGCTACCGGGGCCAACGTCCTGACTTTC. Amino acid sequence: CASSWGIATGANVLTF. Using reference TRBV5-1 and TRBJ2-6 for the parts outside the CDR3, the full variable domain is KAGVTQTPRYLIKTRGQQVTLSCSPISGHRSVSWYQQTPGQGLQFLFEYFSETQRNKGNFPGRFSGRQFSNSRSEMNVSTLELGDSALYLCASSWGIATGANVLTFGAGSRLTVL.

The V gene is TRBV5-4, the J gene TRBJ1-6; D remains ambiguous. Germline V gene sequence: CDR1 SGHNT, CDR2 YYREEE (reference sequence). V lost 4 bases to trimming and J lost 7 bases, with 18 bases between them. This CDR3 spans 16 amino acids. The CDR3 nucleotides are TGTGCCAGCAGCCGAATACCGGGAGCGGTAAATTCACCCCTCCACTTT. This translates into CASSRIPGAVNSPLHF. Full variable domain (rest looked up from reference TRBV5-4 and TRBJ1-6): ETGVTQSPTHLIKTRGQQVTLRCSSQSGHNTVSWYQQALGQGPQFIFQYYREEENGRGNFPPRFSGLQFPNYSSELNVNALELDDSALYLCASSRIPGAVNSPLHFGNGTRLTVT.

The V and J genes are TRBV6-5 and TRBJ2-7, with TRBD2 as a possible D gene (5 bases). V shed 2 bases and J shed 9 bases, with 14 bases lying between them. This CDR3 contains 13 residues. CDR1 MNHEY and CDR2 SVGAGI come from the germline V gene. The CDR3, as DNA: TGTGCCAGCAGTTACGATCACGGAGCGGTGCAGTACTTC. Residues: CASSYDHGAVQYF.